A single sample is the source of the 9 T cell receptor beta chains below, sequenced in a study of a mutant IDH1 vaccine in newly diagnosed glioma (dated by TCRdb to about 2021). Antigens of these TCRs are unknown. Library preparation was by the immunoSEQ multiplex PCR assay. Entries here come from immuneACCESS through TCRdb and include only in-frame sequences with V and J called. Some clones fail to appear in such tables; in the studies checked, an unresolved V gene covers under half of the shortfall, and the cause of the remainder is unknown. Across this sample there are some 70,000 clones, with 80% to 85% seen only once. The top ten constitute around 12% of the sample. The meaning of the sample's time point label: week 35, safety follow-up. Each vaccine dose, consisting of 300 ug of a 20-mer mutant IDH1 peptide in Montanide, was administered subcutaneously with topical imiquimod. Sequenced here: PBMCs, sampled from a glioma patient whose treatment included an IDH1 peptide vaccine. These receptors all stem from a man younger than 30 with glioma.

The chain combines TRBV9 with TRBJ2-7; tentatively, D is TRBD2 (6 bases). CDR3 length equals 14 residues. Germline CDR1 SGDLS, CDR2 YYNGEE. Trimming took off 10 bases at V and 5 bases at J, with 22 bases between the two ends. CDR3 in DNA: TGTGCCTCATCCCGGGACGCGGGGCGAGACGAGCAGTACTTC. It yields the protein CASSRDAGRDEQYF.

This chain joins TRBV5-4 and TRBJ1-6; TRBD1 might be the D (5 bases). The CDR3 contains 12 residues. Germline V gives CDR1 SGHNT, CDR2 YYREEE (reference sequence). Trimming took off 10 bases at V and 10 bases at J, with 15 bases between the two ends. DNA of the CDR3: TGTGCCCAGGGAGAGGGGAACTCACCCCTCCACTTT. Translation gives CAQGEGNSPLHF.

The V and J genes are TRBV7-6 and TRBJ1-3; D is uncertain. Germline assignment: CDR1 SGHVS and CDR2 FNYEAQ. CDR3 length: 17 residues. V was shortened by 4 bases and J by 0 bases, with 16 bases between the two germline ends. CDR3 in amino acids: CASSSNWRGSSGNTIYF. The CDR3 coding sequence is TGTGCCAGCAGCTCTAATTGGCGCGGTAGCTCTGGAAACACCATATATTTT.

The V and J genes are TRBV7-6 and TRBJ2-5, with 7 bases lining up with TRBD1. V trimming: 0 bases; J trimming: 4 bases; junction bases outside the gene matches: 11. Germline values: CDR1 SGHVS, CDR2 FNYEAQ. The CDR3 is 17 amino acids. Written as DNA, the CDR3 is TGTGCCAGCAGCTTAGCGGAAGGGGGCGGATACCCAGAGACCCAGTACTTC. Its translation: CASSLAEGGGYPETQYF.

The rearrangement uses TRBV4-2 and TRBJ1-4; D unclear. Trimming shortened V by 1 base and J by 7 bases, and 13 bases separated the two germline ends. Germline assignment: CDR1 LGHNA and CDR2 YNFKEQ. This CDR3 is 15 amino acids long. This CDR3 reads CASSQVEAGSEKLFF. Here the CDR3 DNA reads TGTGCCAGCAGCCAAGTTGAGGCGGGGAGTGAAAAACTGTTTTTT.

V gene TRBV7-8 combines with J gene TRBJ1-6; D is unclear. This CDR3 is built from 15 residues. Germline V gene lookup returns CDR1 SGHVS and CDR2 FQNEAQ. V lost 5 bases and J 13 bases, leaving 21 bases between the germline ends. The CDR3 nucleotides read TGTGCCAGCAGCCGCGCAGAGTTGGTTGCAGTTCCCCTCCACTTT. Translating gives CASSRAELVAVPLHF.

The chain recombines TRBV10-3 with TRBJ1-3; 8 bases line up with TRBD1. This CDR3 has 14 amino acids. V gave up 4 bases and J gave up 3 bases; unmatched junction bases: 2. Germline values: CDR1 ENHRY, CDR2 SYGVKD. As DNA, the CDR3 is TGTGCCATCAGTGGGACAGGGTTTGGAAACACCATATATTTT. This translates into CAISGTGFGNTIYF.

This chain uses TRBV6-1 with TRBJ2-7, with 8 bases fitting TRBD1. This CDR3 comprises 15 residues. The germline V gene has CDR1 MNHNS and CDR2 SASEGT. Losses at the gene ends were 6 bases for V and 2 bases for J; bases not matched to a gene: 9. Written as DNA, the CDR3 is TGTGCCAGCAGACGATTATCGGACAGGGCCTACGAGCAGTACTTC. Translation gives CASRRLSDRAYEQYF.

The chain is built from TRBV5-1 and TRBJ1-3; the match to TRBD1 covers 8 bases. This CDR3 spans 16 amino acids. Germline V gives CDR1 SGHRS, CDR2 YFSETQ. The V gene end was trimmed by 4 bases and the J gene end by 0 bases; junction bases not matched to a gene: 6. The CDR3 loop is CASSTGQANSGNTIYF. The CDR3 DNA reads as TGCGCCAGCAGCACGGGACAGGCAAACTCTGGAAACACCATATATTTT.